The 14 T cell receptor beta chains presented below share a single source sample, sequenced in a study of early T cells in non-severe SARS-CoV-2 infection. TCRdb re-analysed the 5' RACE reads in MiXCR, keeping a single row per CDR3 protein. The sample lists some 88,000 distinct CDR3 sequences; 16% were seen once. This specimen consisted of whole blood, obtained at baseline. The origin of the receptors is an adult who was a healthcare worker with PCR-confirmed SARS-CoV-2 infection or an uninfected control (not recorded which).

The chain carries TRBV7-9 and TRBJ2-1, with D maybe TRBD2 (6 bases). V lost 5 bases, J lost 5 bases, and 16 bases lay in between. The CDR3 spans 15 residues. Germline V lookup: CDR1 SEHNR, CDR2 FQNEAQ (reference sequence). CDR3: CASSRGLAINNEQFF. The CDR3, as DNA: TGTGCCAGCAGCCGCGGGCTAGCGATCAACAATGAGCAGTTCTTC. The full variable domain, with the rest looked up from reference TRBV7-9 and TRBJ2-1, is DTGVSQNPRHKITKRGQNVTFRCDPISEHNRLYWYRQTLGQGPEFLTYFQNEAQLEKSRLLSDRFSAERPKGSFSTLEIQRTEQGDSAMYLCASSRGLAINNEQFFGPGTRLTVL.

Many counts were recorded for this clonotype. The V gene is TRBV7-2, the J gene TRBJ2-7; 10 bases match TRBD1. Germline V gene sequence: CDR1 SGHTA, CDR2 FQGNSA. The length of the CDR3 is 14 residues. Trimming at V came to 3 bases and at J to 2 bases, leaving 1 base not matched to a gene. The CDR3 nucleotides read TGTGCCAGCAGCTTCGACAGGGGGCCCTACGAGCAGTACTTC. This gives the protein CASSFDRGPYEQYF. The whole variable domain, remainder taken from reference TRBV7-2 and TRBJ2-7, is GAGVSQSPSNKVTEKGKDVELRCDPISGHTALYWYRQSLGQGLEFLIYFQGNSAPDKSGLPSDRFSAERTGGSVSTLTIQRTQQEDSAVYLCASSFDRGPYEQYFGPGTRLTVT.

There are a few counts of this clonotype. V is TRBV6-6 and J is TRBJ2-1; D is possibly TRBD1 (6 bases). The germline CDR1 and CDR2 sequences are MNHNY and SVGAGI (reference sequence). V was pared by 5 bases and J by 5 bases, with 13 bases between. The CDR3 sequence is 14 residues long. The CDR3 nucleotides read TGTGCCAGCAGTCTCGTGGGGACACACAATGAGCAGTTCTTC. This gives the protein CASSLVGTHNEQFF.

This clonotype was seen a handful of times. V usage is TRBV7-9 and J usage is TRBJ2-7; D not resolved. The CDR3 extends over 14 amino acids. The germline gives CDR1 SEHNR, CDR2 FQNEAQ (reference sequence). The V and J ends lost 3 bases and 5 bases respectively, with 14 bases between them. In nucleotides, the CDR3 is TGTGCCAGCAGCTTCCGGCCTCAATCCCACGAGCAGTACTTC. It is translated as CASSFRPQSHEQYF.

This clonotype was observed a handful of times. The chain's CDR3 is CASSPRRTDGYTF. The CDR3 nucleotides are TGTGCCAGCAGCCCCCGGCGGACAGATGGCTACACCTTC. The chain employs TRBV6-5 and TRBJ1-2, with D possibly being TRBD1 (6 bases). From germline, CDR1 is MNHEY and CDR2 SVGAGI. CDR3 size: 13 residues. Trimming took 6 bases from V and 6 from J, leaving 14 bases between them.

This clonotype was observed a few times. V usage is TRBV7-2 and J usage is TRBJ2-7; TRBD1 or TRBD2 may be the D gene (6 bases each). The CDR3 length is 13 residues. Trimming stripped 3 bases from V and 2 bases from J, with 8 bases between. CDR1 and CDR2 (germline): SGHTA, FQGNSA. The CDR3 is CASSFGGPYEQYF. The CDR3 coding sequence is TGTGCCAGCAGCTTTGGGGGGCCCTACGAGCAGTACTTC.

The rearrangement joins TRBV6-2 or TRBV6-3 to TRBJ2-1; 11 positions agree with TRBD2. There are 14 residues in the CDR3. V dropped 4 bases and J dropped 7; count of bases not matched to a gene: 3. The V gene's germline CDR1 is MNHEY and CDR2 SVGEGT. DNA for the CDR3: TGTGCCAGCAGTTTACTAGCGGGAGTGAATGAGCAGTTCTTC. Translation gives CASSLLAGVNEQFF.

This clonotype was detected a few times. V gene TRBV27 combines with J gene TRBJ2-1; D not resolved. V lost 3 bases and J 6 bases, leaving 18 bases between the germline ends. The CDR3 loop spans 16 amino acids. Germline values: CDR1 MNHEY, CDR2 SMNVEV (reference sequence). CDR3 protein: CASSFKWLKKGNEQFF. The CDR3 DNA is TGTGCCAGCAGTTTCAAGTGGTTAAAGAAGGGCAATGAGCAGTTCTTC.

This clonotype was counted at least ten times. The gene calls are TRBV10-3 and TRBJ2-5, with D perhaps matching TRBD1 or TRBD2 (5 bases each). Germline values: CDR1 ENHRY, CDR2 SYGVKD. Trimming shortened V by 6 bases and J by 3 bases, and 11 bases separated the two germline ends. The CDR3 runs 13 residues. This CDR3 reads CAIRGETEETQYF. For the CDR3, the DNA is TGTGCCATCAGAGGGGAGACCGAAGAGACCCAGTACTTC.

The V gene is TRBV6-6, the J gene TRBJ1-5; D might be TRBD1 (6 bases). The CDR3 spans 16 residues. The V end was cut by 6 bases, the J end by 4 bases, with 19 bases between. Germline CDR1 is MNHNY and CDR2 is SVGAGI (reference sequence). As DNA, the CDR3 is TGTGCCAGCAGGGACTCCGGGGGGCAAGGGAATCAGCCCCAGCATTTT. It is translated as CASRDSGGQGNQPQHF.

The gene calls are TRBV23-1 and TRBJ2-3; TRBD2 aligns across 11 bases. TRBV23-1 belongs to the ORF category, with a function that is uncertain. The V segment lost 8 bases and the J segment 4 bases; nucleotides outside the gene matches: 8. The CDR3 totals 15 residues. This CDR3 reads CASGQPGLAADTQYF. CDR3 nucleotides: TGCGCCAGCGGCCAGCCGGGACTAGCGGCAGATACGCAGTATTTT.

This clonotype was observed a few times. The V gene is TRBV30, the J gene TRBJ2-1, with 10 bases that match TRBD1. The CDR3 spans 13 residues. J was trimmed by 7 bases and V by 2 bases; bases with no gene match: 2. Germline V gives CDR1 GTSNPN, CDR2 SVGIG (reference sequence). CDR3 protein: CAWSRDRGNEQFF. CDR3 coding DNA: TGTGCCTGGAGTCGGGACAGGGGAAATGAGCAGTTCTTC. Full variable domain (outside the CDR3, taken from reference TRBV30 and TRBJ2-1): SQTIHQWPATLVQPVGSPLSLECTVEGTSNPNLYWYRQAAGRGLQLLFYSVGIGQISSEVPQNLSASRPQDRQFILSSKKLLLSDSGFYLCAWSRDRGNEQFFGPGTRLTVL.

This clonotype was observed at least ten times. CDR3 nucleotide sequence: TGTGCCAGCAGTTCCACAGGGGCCTATGGCTACACCTTC. Its translation: CASSSTGAYGYTF. The gene calls are TRBV12-3 or TRBV12-4 and TRBJ1-2; 7 bases are shared with TRBD1. V was clipped by 4 bases and J by 4 bases; unmatched bases: 3. CDR3 size: 13 residues.

This clonotype was counted ten times or more. This chain joins TRBV2 and TRBJ1-5; D is perhaps TRBD1 (5 bases). The CDR3 is 14 amino acids. CDR1 is SNHLY, CDR2 FYNNEI, per germline. V was trimmed by 2 bases and J by 7 bases, leaving 12 bases between them. The CDR3 loop is CASSEQGPRQPQHF. In DNA form, the CDR3 reads TGTGCCAGCAGTGAACAGGGCCCGCGGCAGCCCCAGCATTTT.